This is a list of T cell receptor beta chains from one sample in a study of graft-versus-host responses after intestinal transplantation. The protocol was immunoSEQ multiplex PCR, while the TCRdb copy is restricted to in-frame clones and leaves out a portion. The profile shows over 75,000 clones, around 90% of them singletons. Their specific antigens are unknown. This specimen consisted of unstimulated CD4+ T cells sorted from spleen or lymph node cells, obtained before intestinal transplant. Receptors originate from a human donor who received an intestinal transplant. Each CDR3 is given with its conserved first and last residue. Fields, in order: V gene, D gene, J gene, clone size, CDR3 DNA, CDR3 protein. The D gene is left open where the match is weak. Size is omitted from some rows. Given values are once, few, many or a class for expanded clones.

v_gene: TRBV6-5; d_gene: TRBD1; j_gene: TRBJ2-7; abundance: once; CDR3nt: TGTGCCAGCACTAAGGGGCAGGGGGTAGCCTACGAGCAGTACTTC; CDR3aa: CASTKGQGVAYEQYF
v_gene: TRBV6-1; d_gene: .; j_gene: TRBJ1-5; abundance: .; CDR3nt: TGTGCCAGCAGTGTCAGGGGAGACCAGCCCCAGCATTTT; CDR3aa: CASSVRGDQPQHF
v_gene: TRBV5-4; d_gene: .; j_gene: TRBJ2-1; abundance: .; CDR3nt: TGTGCCAGCAGCTTGGCCGGGCTAGCGATCTACAATGAGCAGTTCTTC; CDR3aa: CASSLAGLAIYNEQFF
v_gene: TRBV7-9; d_gene: .; j_gene: TRBJ2-7; abundance: .; CDR3nt: TGTGCCAGCAGCCCCGGACAGTACGGCTACGAGCAGTACTTC; CDR3aa: CASSPGQYGYEQYF
v_gene: TRBV10-1; d_gene: .; j_gene: TRBJ1-6; abundance: .; CDR3nt: TGCGCCAGCGCCCGGGGTTATAATTCACCCCTCCACTTT; CDR3aa: CASARGYNSPLHF
v_gene: TRBV6-5; d_gene: .; j_gene: TRBJ2-7; abundance: .; CDR3nt: TGTGCCAGCAGTCGCTCACCCGGAGGGCTCGAGCAGTACTTC; CDR3aa: CASSRSPGGLEQYF
v_gene: TRBV10-3; d_gene: .; j_gene: TRBJ2-3; abundance: .; CDR3nt: TGTGCCATCAGTGAGTCGAAGAGGGGGGCAGGGGGGCCAGATACGCAGTATTTT; CDR3aa: CAISESKRGAGGPDTQYF
v_gene: TRBV5-1; d_gene: TRBD1; j_gene: TRBJ2-2; abundance: .; CDR3nt: TGCGCCAGCAATCAGGACAGGGGGCCCACCGGGGAGCTGTTTTTT; CDR3aa: CASNQDRGPTGELFF
v_gene: TRBV19; d_gene: .; j_gene: TRBJ2-7; abundance: .; CDR3nt: TGTGCCAGTAGTGTGGTTGGTGTCTACAGCGAGCAGTACTTC; CDR3aa: CASSVVGVYSEQYF
v_gene: TRBV19; d_gene: .; j_gene: TRBJ2-7; abundance: .; CDR3nt: TGTGCCAGTAGTACCCCGTGGCTCCCACACGAGCAGTACTTC; CDR3aa: CASSTPWLPHEQYF
v_gene: TRBV6-5; d_gene: TRBD1; j_gene: TRBJ1-2; abundance: .; CDR3nt: TGTGCCAGCAGTATCGACAGGGGCTATGGCTACACCTTC; CDR3aa: CASSIDRGYGYTF
v_gene: TRBV7-9; d_gene: .; j_gene: TRBJ1-2; abundance: many; CDR3nt: TGTGCCAGCAGCTTACAATCGAACAGTATGAGCTATGGCTACACCTTC; CDR3aa: CASSLQSNSMSYGYTF
v_gene: TRBV5-6; d_gene: .; j_gene: TRBJ1-2; abundance: few; CDR3nt: TGTGCCAGCAGCTTGGACAGGGTGGAGAAGGGCTACACCTTC; CDR3aa: CASSLDRVEKGYTF
v_gene: TRBV5-1; d_gene: .; j_gene: TRBJ2-7; abundance: once; CDR3nt: TGCGCCAGCAGGAGGGAGCGGCAGTACGAGCAGTACTTC; CDR3aa: CASRRERQYEQYF
v_gene: TRBV30; d_gene: .; j_gene: TRBJ1-1; abundance: .; CDR3nt: TGTGCCTGGAGTAGGACAGCCGAAGCTTTCTTT; CDR3aa: CAWSRTAEAFF
v_gene: TRBV12-2; d_gene: .; j_gene: TRBJ1-2; abundance: once; CDR3nt: TGTGCAAGTCGCTTAGTATTCCAGACGGGGAACTATGGCTACACCTTC; CDR3aa: CASRLVFQTGNYGYTF
v_gene: TRBV6-4; d_gene: .; j_gene: TRBJ1-2; abundance: .; CDR3nt: TGTGCCAGCAGTCCCGCTAGGGGGTTCTATGGCTACACCTTC; CDR3aa: CASSPARGFYGYTF
v_gene: TRBV7-9; d_gene: .; j_gene: TRBJ1-2; abundance: .; CDR3nt: TGTGCCAGCAGCTTAGCACTCTTGGGGGGTGCCTATGGCTACACCTTC; CDR3aa: CASSLALLGGAYGYTF
v_gene: TRBV6-1; d_gene: .; j_gene: TRBJ1-6; abundance: .; CDR3nt: TGTGCCAGCAGTGAAAGGGCGGGTGGGCTCACCTATAATTCACCCCTCCACTTT; CDR3aa: CASSERAGGLTYNSPLHF
v_gene: TRBV14; d_gene: .; j_gene: TRBJ2-1; abundance: .; CDR3nt: TGTGCCAGCAGCCCACCAGGGAAGTACAATGAGCAGTTCTTC; CDR3aa: CASSPPGKYNEQFF
v_gene: TRBV6-6; d_gene: .; j_gene: TRBJ2-7; abundance: .; CDR3nt: TGTGCCAGCAGTTCCCCGGGGGAGCAGTACTTC; CDR3aa: CASSSPGEQYF
v_gene: TRBV7-8; d_gene: TRBD2; j_gene: TRBJ2-1; abundance: .; CDR3nt: TGTGCCAGCAGCGCGAACCCTCGACTAGCGGGAAACAATGAGCAGTTCTTC; CDR3aa: CASSANPRLAGNNEQFF
v_gene: TRBV27; d_gene: TRBD1; j_gene: TRBJ2-7; abundance: .; CDR3nt: TGTGCCAGCAGGTTACAGGGGGCGGCGTACGAGCAGTACTTC; CDR3aa: CASRLQGAAYEQYF
v_gene: TRBV4-2; d_gene: TRBD2; j_gene: TRBJ2-3; abundance: .; CDR3nt: TGTGCCAGCAGCCAAGAGGGTGGACTAGTCTCAGATACGCAGTATTTT; CDR3aa: CASSQEGGLVSDTQYF
v_gene: TRBV20-1; d_gene: .; j_gene: TRBJ1-1; abundance: .; CDR3nt: TGCAGTGCGCAGCGGGGCATTGAAGCTTTCTTT; CDR3aa: CSAQRGIEAFF
v_gene: TRBV4-1; d_gene: TRBD2; j_gene: TRBJ2-2; abundance: .; CDR3nt: TGCGCCAGCAGCCCAATGCCAGCGGGAGGGCCAGGCGGGGAGCTGTTTTTT; CDR3aa: CASSPMPAGGPGGELFF
v_gene: TRBV5-4; d_gene: .; j_gene: TRBJ2-7; abundance: once; CDR3nt: TGTGCCAGCAGCTCCCGGACAGTTGGGGAGCAGTACTTC; CDR3aa: CASSSRTVGEQYF
v_gene: TRBV5-1; d_gene: .; j_gene: TRBJ1-3; abundance: .; CDR3nt: TGCGCCAGCAGCCTGGGGCAGGGGGGAAACACCATATATTTT; CDR3aa: CASSLGQGGNTIYF
v_gene: TRBV6-5; d_gene: .; j_gene: TRBJ2-7; abundance: .; CDR3nt: TGTGCCAGCAGTTACTCGAGAGATTCCTCCTACGAGCAGTACTTC; CDR3aa: CASSYSRDSSYEQYF
v_gene: TRBV18; d_gene: .; j_gene: TRBJ2-6; abundance: .; CDR3nt: TGTGCCAGCTCACCAGGAGTCTCTGGGGCCAACGTCCTGACTTTC; CDR3aa: CASSPGVSGANVLTF
v_gene: TRBV5-6; d_gene: .; j_gene: TRBJ2-1; abundance: .; CDR3nt: TGTGCCAGCAGCCAGGGCAATGAGCAGTTCTTC; CDR3aa: CASSQGNEQFF
v_gene: TRBV28; d_gene: TRBD1; j_gene: TRBJ1-4; abundance: .; CDR3nt: TGTGCCAGCAGTTTAACAGGGGCTGCAACTAATGAAAAACTGTTTTTT; CDR3aa: CASSLTGAATNEKLFF
v_gene: TRBV27; d_gene: .; j_gene: TRBJ1-5; abundance: once; CDR3nt: TGTGCCAGCAGTTCCAGGAGAGGGTTTGGCAATCAGCCCCAGCATTTT; CDR3aa: CASSSRRGFGNQPQHF
v_gene: TRBV19; d_gene: TRBD1; j_gene: TRBJ1-1; abundance: once; CDR3nt: TGTGCCAGTAGTACTCGGGACAGGGTTGGCACTGAAGCTTTCTTT; CDR3aa: CASSTRDRVGTEAFF
v_gene: TRBV7-2; d_gene: .; j_gene: TRBJ1-2; abundance: .; CDR3nt: TGTGCCAGCAGTCGACAGTCCATTGGGTTTGGCTACACCTTC; CDR3aa: CASSRQSIGFGYTF
v_gene: TRBV10-3; d_gene: .; j_gene: TRBJ1-3; abundance: .; CDR3nt: TGTGCCATCAGGGACAGTATCTCTGGAAACACCATATATTTT; CDR3aa: CAIRDSISGNTIYF
v_gene: TRBV18; d_gene: .; j_gene: TRBJ1-1; abundance: .; CDR3nt: TGTGCCAGCTCACCTCCGGGTCGCCCCGGGAACACTGAAGCTTTCTTT; CDR3aa: CASSPPGRPGNTEAFF
v_gene: TRBV28; d_gene: .; j_gene: TRBJ2-6; abundance: once; CDR3nt: TGTGCCAGCAGTTTATGGGGTCGGGGCGGGGCTGGGGCCAACGTCCTGACTTTC; CDR3aa: CASSLWGRGGAGANVLTF
v_gene: TRBV19; d_gene: TRBD1; j_gene: TRBJ1-2; abundance: .; CDR3nt: TGTGCCAGTAGTACGGTACAGGGGGCTCGGTATGGCTACACCTTC; CDR3aa: CASSTVQGARYGYTF
v_gene: TRBV28; d_gene: .; j_gene: TRBJ2-7; abundance: .; CDR3nt: TGTGCCAGCAGCCTGATCACAGGGAAGCGGGGTGGTAACGAGCAGTACTTC; CDR3aa: CASSLITGKRGGNEQYF
v_gene: TRBV27; d_gene: TRBD2; j_gene: TRBJ2-3; abundance: once; CDR3nt: TGTGCCAGCAGTTCGACTAGCGGCGCAGATACGCAGTATTTT; CDR3aa: CASSSTSGADTQYF
v_gene: TRBV5-8; d_gene: TRBD2; j_gene: TRBJ2-2; abundance: .; CDR3nt: TGTGCCAGCACCGTGTGGACTAGGGGGAACACCGGGGAGCTGTTTTTT; CDR3aa: CASTVWTRGNTGELFF
v_gene: TRBV10-3; d_gene: TRBD1; j_gene: TRBJ1-5; abundance: .; CDR3nt: TGTGCCATCAGTGAGTCGATTCGGACAGGGGTCAATCAGCCCCAGCATTTT; CDR3aa: CAISESIRTGVNQPQHF
v_gene: TRBV30; d_gene: TRBD1; j_gene: TRBJ2-3; abundance: .; CDR3nt: TGTGCCTGGAGTGTAGTTGGTGGCAGGGGGCGCCCCGGGGATACGCAGTATTTT; CDR3aa: CAWSVVGGRGRPGDTQYF
v_gene: TRBV15; d_gene: .; j_gene: TRBJ1-5; abundance: .; CDR3nt: TGTGCCACCAGCAGAGATCTGAAGCAGGGTCAGCCCCAGCATTTT; CDR3aa: CATSRDLKQGQPQHF
v_gene: TRBV6-6; d_gene: .; j_gene: TRBJ2-1; abundance: .; CDR3nt: TGTGCCAGCAGTCCACTAGCAAATGAGCAGTTCTTC; CDR3aa: CASSPLANEQFF
v_gene: TRBV28; d_gene: TRBD1; j_gene: TRBJ1-5; abundance: .; CDR3nt: TGTGCCAGCAGTCGTACAGGGGACAATCAGCCCCAGCATTTT; CDR3aa: CASSRTGDNQPQHF
v_gene: TRBV5-4; d_gene: .; j_gene: TRBJ1-1; abundance: few; CDR3nt: TGTGCCAGCAGCTCTGGCGCAGGGATGAAAAGGACTGAAGCTTTCTTT; CDR3aa: CASSSGAGMKRTEAFF
v_gene: TRBV5-6; d_gene: TRBD2; j_gene: TRBJ2-5; abundance: .; CDR3nt: TGTGCCAGCAGCCCGGGGACTAGGGCCAAGGAGACCCAGTACTTC; CDR3aa: CASSPGTRAKETQYF
v_gene: TRBV5-1; d_gene: .; j_gene: TRBJ1-1; abundance: .; CDR3nt: TGCGCCAGCAGCTTGGATTGGCAGGGATGGCCTGAAGCTTTCTTT; CDR3aa: CASSLDWQGWPEAFF
v_gene: TRBV28; d_gene: .; j_gene: TRBJ1-5; abundance: .; CDR3nt: TGTGCCAGCTCTCTCCGGGACAATGCTCAGCCCCAGCATTTT; CDR3aa: CASSLRDNAQPQHF
v_gene: TRBV5-1; d_gene: .; j_gene: TRBJ1-5; abundance: .; CDR3nt: TGCGCCAGCAGCTTGGGGACAGGCAATCAGCCCCAGCATTTT; CDR3aa: CASSLGTGNQPQHF
v_gene: TRBV5-8; d_gene: TRBD2; j_gene: TRBJ2-5; abundance: .; CDR3nt: TGTGCCAGCAGCGGGACTAAGAGGCTCCGGGAGACCCAGTACTTC; CDR3aa: CASSGTKRLRETQYF
v_gene: TRBV29-1; d_gene: TRBD2; j_gene: TRBJ2-7; abundance: .; CDR3nt: TGCAGCGTGGGACTAGCAAGTGGCTACGAGCAGTACTTC; CDR3aa: CSVGLASGYEQYF